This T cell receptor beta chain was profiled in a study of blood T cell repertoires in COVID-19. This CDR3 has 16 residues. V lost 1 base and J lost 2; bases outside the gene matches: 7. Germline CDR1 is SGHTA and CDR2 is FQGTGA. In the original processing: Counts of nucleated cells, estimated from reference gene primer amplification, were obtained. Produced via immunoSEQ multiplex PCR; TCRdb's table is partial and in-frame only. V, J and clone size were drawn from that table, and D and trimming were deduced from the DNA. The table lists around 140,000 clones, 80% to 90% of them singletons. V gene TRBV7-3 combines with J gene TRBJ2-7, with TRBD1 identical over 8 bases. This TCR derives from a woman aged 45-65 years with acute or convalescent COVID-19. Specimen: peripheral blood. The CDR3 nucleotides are TGTGCCAGCAGCTTAAAAACCCGGGACAGGCCCTACGAGCAGTACTTC. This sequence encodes CASSLKTRDRPYEQYF.